This TCR beta chain was recovered during a study of T-cell reconstitution after alpha-beta-depleted transplantation in children. In germline, CDR1 is SQVTM, CDR2 ANQGSEA. V lost 0 bases to trimming and J lost 0 bases, with 13 bases between them. The CDR3 runs to 16 residues. Molecular barcoding with unique molecular identifiers was used for the TCRbeta library. TCRdb redid the calling of the PCR reads with MiXCR, one entry per CDR3 protein. This sample carries about 980,000 distinct CDR3 sequences, about 29% of them seen once, and the ten largest clones take 28%. The sequenced sample was PBMCs, mostly from graft donor cells, obtained 360 days after TCRalphabeta/CD19-depleted stem cell transplant. The chain uses TRBV29-1 and TRBJ2-3; possible D gene TRBD2, 5 bases. This receptor was identified in a boy under two years old who had a stem cell transplant for SCID, so the T cells may come from the graft donor. CDR3 bases: TGCAGCGTTGAAGATCCCCTAGCAAGAAGCACAGATACGCAGTATTTT. It translates to CSVEDPLARSTDTQYF.